Listed below are T cell receptor beta chains from one sample, sequenced in a study of cytomegalovirus exposure and HLA in healthy donors. The protocol was immunoSEQ multiplex PCR, while the TCRdb copy is restricted to in-frame clones and leaves out a portion. Counted here are about 120,000 clones, roughly 82% occurring once; the ten biggest clones make up around 5.5%. Sequenced: PBMCs. Receptors were obtained from a man aged 18 to 30 in good health and CMV-seropositive. CDR3s include the opening cysteine and the closing phenylalanine or tryptophan. A D gene is named only where the DNA matches it firmly. Clone size is shown for a subset of rows, as once, few, many or a class of expanded clone.

clone_size	d_call	v_call	j_call	cdr3_length	cdr3_aa	cdr3_nt
NA	NA	TRBV4-1	TRBJ2-5	12	CASSLRGETQYF	TGCGCCAGCAGCCTCCGAGGAGAGACCCAGTACTTC
once	TRBD1	TRBV27	TRBJ1-4	15	CASSQTGTGREKLFF	TGTGCCAGCAGTCAAACCGGGACAGGGAGGGAAAAACTGTTTTTT
NA	NA	TRBV28	TRBJ2-5	16	CASSFPQGLYQETQYF	TGTGCCAGCAGTTTTCCACAGGGCCTGTACCAAGAGACCCAGTACTTC
few	NA	TRBV15	TRBJ1-3	17	CATSEGRVGASGNTIYF	TGTGCCACCAGCGAGGGAAGAGTGGGGGCGTCTGGAAACACCATATATTTT
NA	NA	TRBV29-1	TRBJ2-3	15	CSVEERGVRTDTQYF	TGCAGCGTTGAAGAAAGAGGAGTCCGCACAGATACGCAGTATTTT
NA	TRBD2	TRBV9	TRBJ2-1	16	CASSLLAESSYNEQFF	TGTGCCAGCAGCTTACTAGCGGAGAGCTCCTACAATGAGCAGTTCTTC
NA	NA	TRBV29-1	TRBJ1-2	13	CSVDGRSLYGYTF	TGCAGCGTTGATGGCAGGTCCCTATATGGCTACACCTTC
NA	TRBD2	TRBV5-1	TRBJ2-7	15	CASSPIAGVTYEQYF	TGCGCCAGCAGCCCGATAGCGGGAGTTACCTACGAGCAGTACTTC
NA	TRBD1	TRBV4-1	TRBJ1-1	14	CASSQVRGVIEAFF	TGCGCCAGCAGCCAAGTCAGGGGGGTGATAGAAGCTTTCTTT
NA	TRBD2	TRBV15	TRBJ2-3	16	CATSGRVRGQLDTQYF	TGTGCCACCAGCGGGAGGGTTAGGGGCCAATTAGATACGCAGTATTTT
NA	NA	TRBV29-1	TRBJ1-1	12	CSVDFRNTEAFF	TGCAGCGTTGATTTCAGGAACACTGAAGCTTTCTTT
NA	TRBD1	TRBV10-3	TRBJ2-7	14	CAIRPGQGSYEQYF	TGTGCCATCAGACCGGGACAGGGTTCCTACGAGCAGTACTTC
few	TRBD1	TRBV5-1	TRBJ1-2	15	CASSVALGQLEGYTF	TGCGCCAGCAGCGTGGCTTTGGGACAGCTGGAGGGCTACACCTTC
NA	NA	TRBV4-1	TRBJ1-2	15	CASSRLRGTEYGYTF	TGCGCCAGCAGCCGACTCCGTGGGACTGAGTATGGCTACACCTTC
NA	TRBD2	TRBV5-1	TRBJ2-3	16	CASSLGGTSGDPTQYF	TGCGCCAGCAGCTTGGGCGGGACTAGCGGGGATCCAACGCAGTATTTT
NA	NA	TRBV2	TRBJ1-2	12	CASTTLTVSYTF	TGTGCCAGCACCACTTTGACTGTGAGCTACACCTTC
NA	NA	TRBV15	TRBJ1-5	15	CATRSAARENQPQHF	TGTGCCACCCGCTCGGCAGCGAGGGAAAATCAGCCCCAGCATTTT
NA	TRBD1	TRBV10-3	TRBJ1-2	15	CAISTRQGDNYGYTF	TGTGCCATCAGCACTAGACAGGGAGATAACTATGGCTACACCTTC
NA	NA	TRBV11-3	TRBJ2-6	15	CASSLGASGANVLTF	TGTGCCAGCAGCTTGGGGGCGTCTGGGGCCAACGTCCTGACTTTC